This T cell receptor beta chain emerged from a study of shared clonotypes between healthy human individuals. Turning to the study itself: Per-donor plates numbered three CD4 naive, three CD4 memory, two CD8 naive and one CD8 memory. General study findings and limits: In contrast to clonotypes shared by all four donors, non-shared clonotypes had lower generation probabilities. Few donors limited the genetic and exposure-history diversity represented.

Replicate PCRs run on sorted subsets employed 200 ng DNA, some 33,000 T cell genomes. Here immunoSEQ multiplex PCR was the method, and the copy in TCRdb shows in-frame clones only, minus some. The sample contains roughly 2.4 million clones, approximately 94% of which appear only once. V was trimmed by 4 bases and J by 1 base, leaving 12 bases between them. This CDR3 is 14 amino acids long. Germline V gives CDR1 SGHRS, CDR2 YFSETQ. On this clone itself: What it binds is not known.

This chain joins TRBV5-1 and TRBJ2-7; D perhaps matches TRBD2 (5 bases). Sequencing was done on a sample of naive CD4+ T cells sorted from blood. Subset indicated: CD45RA+ positively selected. The origin of this receptor is a young man in good health. The CDR3 nucleotides read TGCGCCAGCAGCGTGGATGGACTTTCCTACGAGCAGTACTTC. As protein: CASSVDGLSYEQYF.